One T cell receptor beta chain is described in this entry. The antigen is not known. This entry belongs to a study of PD-1 blockade in mismatch repair-deficient tumors. V gave up 8 bases and J gave up 8 bases, with 13 bases separating them. The CDR3 has 12 amino acids. In germline, CDR1 is SNHLY, CDR2 FYNNEI. Clones were read by immunoSEQ multiplex PCR, and TCRdb kept only the in-frame ones, dropping some. The sample has about 66,000 clones; 70% to 80% are singletons. Findings and caveats of the study: Tumor-resident clones, often undetectable pretreatment in blood, expanded then contracted after pembrolizumab.

The source is an adult with mismatch repair-deficient cancer. The material sequenced was peripheral blood, taken 2 weeks after starting pembrolizumab. V and J are TRBV2 and TRBJ2-1, with D perhaps TRBD1 or TRBD2 (6 bases each). CDR3 in amino acids: CASVQEGDEQFF. The CDR3 DNA reads as TGTGCCAGCGTACAGGAGGGGGATGAGCAGTTCTTC.